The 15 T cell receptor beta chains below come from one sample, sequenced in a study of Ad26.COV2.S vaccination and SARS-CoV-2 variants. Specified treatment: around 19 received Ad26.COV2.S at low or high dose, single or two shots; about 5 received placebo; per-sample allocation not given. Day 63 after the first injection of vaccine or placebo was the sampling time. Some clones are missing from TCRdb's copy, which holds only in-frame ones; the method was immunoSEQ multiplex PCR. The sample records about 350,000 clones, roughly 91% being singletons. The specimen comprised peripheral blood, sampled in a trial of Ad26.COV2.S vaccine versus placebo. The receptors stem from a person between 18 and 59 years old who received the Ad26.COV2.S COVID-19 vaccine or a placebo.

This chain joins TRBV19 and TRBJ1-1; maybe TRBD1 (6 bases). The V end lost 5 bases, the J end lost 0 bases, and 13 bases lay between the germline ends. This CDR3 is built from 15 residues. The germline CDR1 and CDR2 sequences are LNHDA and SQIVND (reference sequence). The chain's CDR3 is CASSPRTALNTEAFF. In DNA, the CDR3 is TGTGCCAGTAGTCCTCGGACAGCCTTGAACACTGAAGCTTTCTTT.

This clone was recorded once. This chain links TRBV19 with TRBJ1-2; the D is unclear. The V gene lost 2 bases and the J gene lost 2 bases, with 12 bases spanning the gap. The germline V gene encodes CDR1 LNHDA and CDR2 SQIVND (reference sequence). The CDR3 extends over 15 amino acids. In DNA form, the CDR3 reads TGTGCCAGTAGTATAAACGGGGAGAGCAACTATGGCTACACCTTC. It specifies CASSINGESNYGYTF.

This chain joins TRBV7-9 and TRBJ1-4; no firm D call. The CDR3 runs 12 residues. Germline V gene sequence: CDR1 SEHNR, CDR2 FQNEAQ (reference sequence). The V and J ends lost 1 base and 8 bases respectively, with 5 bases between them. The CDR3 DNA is TGTGCCAGCAGCTTAGGTGGCGAAAAACTGTTTTTT. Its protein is CASSLGGEKLFF. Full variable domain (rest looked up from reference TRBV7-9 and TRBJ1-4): DTGVSQNPRHKITKRGQNVTFRCDPISEHNRLYWYRQTLGQGPEFLTYFQNEAQLEKSRLLSDRFSAERPKGSFSTLEIQRTEQGDSAMYLCASSLGGEKLFFGSGTQLSVL.

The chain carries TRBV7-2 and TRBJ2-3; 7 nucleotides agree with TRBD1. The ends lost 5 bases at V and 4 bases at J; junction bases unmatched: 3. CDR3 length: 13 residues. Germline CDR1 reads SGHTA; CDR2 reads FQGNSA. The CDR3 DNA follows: TGTGCCAGCAGCGACAGGGATGCAGATACGCAGTATTTT. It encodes CASSDRDADTQYF.

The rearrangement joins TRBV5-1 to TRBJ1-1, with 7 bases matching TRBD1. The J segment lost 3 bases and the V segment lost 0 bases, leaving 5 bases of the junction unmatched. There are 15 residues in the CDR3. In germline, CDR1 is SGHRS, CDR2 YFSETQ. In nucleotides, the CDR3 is TGCGCCAGCAGCTTGGATGGACAGGCGGACACTGAAGCTTTCTTT. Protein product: CASSLDGQADTEAFF.

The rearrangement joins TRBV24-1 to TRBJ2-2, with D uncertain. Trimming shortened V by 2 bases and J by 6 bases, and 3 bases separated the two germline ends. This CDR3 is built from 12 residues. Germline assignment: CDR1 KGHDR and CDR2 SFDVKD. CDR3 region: CATSDSPGELFF. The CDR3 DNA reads TGTGCCACCAGTGATTCACCCGGGGAGCTGTTTTTT.

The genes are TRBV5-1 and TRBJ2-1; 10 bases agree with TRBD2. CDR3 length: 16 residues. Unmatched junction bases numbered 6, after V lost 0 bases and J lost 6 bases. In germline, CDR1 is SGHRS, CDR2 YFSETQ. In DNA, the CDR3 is TGCGCCAGCAGCTTGGCAACTAGCGGGGCCCCCAATGAGCAGTTCTTC. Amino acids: CASSLATSGAPNEQFF.

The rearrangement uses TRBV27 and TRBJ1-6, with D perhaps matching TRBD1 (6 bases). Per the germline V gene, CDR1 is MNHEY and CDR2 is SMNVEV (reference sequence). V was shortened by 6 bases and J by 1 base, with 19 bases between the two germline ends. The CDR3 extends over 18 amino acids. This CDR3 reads CASSRTFGGASYNSPLHF. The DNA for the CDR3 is TGTGCCAGCAGCAGAACCTTTGGGGGGGCTTCCTATAATTCACCCCTCCACTTT.

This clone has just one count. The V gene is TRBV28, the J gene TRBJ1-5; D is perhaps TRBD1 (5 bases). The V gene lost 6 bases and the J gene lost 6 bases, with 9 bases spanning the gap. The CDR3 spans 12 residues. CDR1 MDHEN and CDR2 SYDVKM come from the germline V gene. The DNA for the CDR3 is TGTGCCAGCAGGCAGAGGGGTCAGCCCCAGCATTTT. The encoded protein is CASRQRGQPQHF.

CDR3 bases: TGTGCCAGCAGTTCCGGGACAGGGGTTCAGCCCCAGCATTTT. This sequence encodes CASSSGTGVQPQHF. This chain uses TRBV28 with TRBJ1-5, with TRBD1 matching 10 bases. CDR3 size: 14 residues. Germline lookup yields CDR1 MDHEN and CDR2 SYDVKM. V gave up 4 bases and J gave up 6 bases; unmatched junction bases: 3.

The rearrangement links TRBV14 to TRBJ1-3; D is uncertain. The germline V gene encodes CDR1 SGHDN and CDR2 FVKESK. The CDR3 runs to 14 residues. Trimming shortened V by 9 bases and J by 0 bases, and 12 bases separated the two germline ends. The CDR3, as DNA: TGTGCCAGTGCGGACGGGATCTCTGGAAACACCATATATTTT. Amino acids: CASADGISGNTIYF.

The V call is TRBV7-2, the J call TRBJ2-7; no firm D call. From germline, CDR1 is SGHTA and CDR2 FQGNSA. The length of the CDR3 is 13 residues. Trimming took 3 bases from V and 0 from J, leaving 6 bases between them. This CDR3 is CASSFSSSYEQYF. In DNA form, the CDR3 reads TGTGCCAGCAGCTTTTCTAGCTCCTACGAGCAGTACTTC.

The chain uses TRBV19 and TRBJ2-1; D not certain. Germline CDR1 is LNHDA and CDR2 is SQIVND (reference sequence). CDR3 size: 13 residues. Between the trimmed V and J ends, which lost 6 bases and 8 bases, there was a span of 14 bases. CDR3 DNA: TGTGCCAGTAGGTCTAGTTTTACCTATGAGCAGTTCTTC. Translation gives CASRSSFTYEQFF.

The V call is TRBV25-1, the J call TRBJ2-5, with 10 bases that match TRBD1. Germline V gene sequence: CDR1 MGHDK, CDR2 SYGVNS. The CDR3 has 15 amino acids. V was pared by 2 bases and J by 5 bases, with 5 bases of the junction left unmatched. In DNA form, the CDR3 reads TGTGCCAGCAGTGAACCGGGACAGGGGCTTGAGACCCAGTACTTC. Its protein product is CASSEPGQGLETQYF.

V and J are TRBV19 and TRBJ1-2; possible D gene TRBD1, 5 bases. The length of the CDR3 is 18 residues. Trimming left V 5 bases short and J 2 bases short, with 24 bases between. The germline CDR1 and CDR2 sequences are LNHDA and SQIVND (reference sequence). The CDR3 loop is CASSPPGGRLQRNYGYTF. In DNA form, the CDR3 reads TGTGCCAGTAGTCCTCCCGGGGGACGACTACAACGAAACTATGGCTACACCTTC.